The 32 T cell receptor beta chains listed next were all sequenced from one sample in a study of OX40 agonist ivuxolimab in advanced cancers. TCRdb's table, derived via immunoSEQ multiplex PCR, lists solely in-frame clones and lacks some. The sample includes fewer than 120,000 clones, 89% of them seen just once. Here the sequenced sample was CD4+ or CD8+ T cells sorted from blood, taken in a trial of the OX40 agonist ivuxolimab. The receptors originated from an adult with an advanced solid tumor such as melanoma, head and neck, liver or kidney cancer.

CDR3 DNA sequence: TGTGCCAGCAGGCCCGGGACAGGGCGGCGCCACGAGCAGTACTTC. This codes for CASRPGTGRRHEQYF. The chain recombines TRBV27 with TRBJ2-7, with TRBD1 identical over 9 bases. The V segment lost 6 bases and the J segment 5 bases; nucleotides outside the gene matches: 11. From germline, CDR1 is MNHEY and CDR2 SMNVEV (reference sequence). CDR3 length: 15 amino acids.

This clone showed up just a few times. The chain joins TRBV29-1 to TRBJ2-7, with 7 bases aligning to TRBD1. The junction had 13 bases not matched to a gene; V was cut back by 4 bases and J by 7 bases. The CDR3 spans 14 residues. Per the germline V gene, CDR1 is SQVTM and CDR2 is ANQGSEA. CDR3 DNA sequence: TGCAGCGTTGTCGACAGGGTTACTATGGGAGAGCAGTACTTC. Protein: CSVVDRVTMGEQYF.

This chain connects TRBV19 to TRBJ1-3, with 7 positions matching TRBD1. The CDR3 loop spans 13 amino acids. Germline V lookup: CDR1 LNHDA, CDR2 SQIVND (reference sequence). The J segment lost 5 bases and the V segment lost 10 bases, leaving 8 bases of the junction unmatched. Here the CDR3 DNA reads TGTGCCACCTTGACAGGGAGAAGAAACACCATATATTTT. Protein: CATLTGRRNTIYF. Filled out from reference TRBV19 and TRBJ1-3, the complete variable domain reads DGGITQSPKYLFRKEGQNVTLSCEQNLNHDAMYWYRQDPGQGLRLIYYSQIVNDFQKGDIAEGYSVSREKKESFPLTVTSAQKNPTAFYLCATLTGRRNTIYFGEGSWLTVV.

At least ten counts were recorded for this clone. V is TRBV19 and J is TRBJ1-5; D unclear. The CDR3 is 15 amino acids. Germline CDR1 reads LNHDA; CDR2 reads SQIVND (reference sequence). Deletions cut 1 base from V and 0 bases from J, with 7 bases between. The CDR3, as DNA: TGTGCCAGTAGTATAGTCCCCGCTAGCAATCAGCCCCAGCATTTT. This sequence encodes CASSIVPASNQPQHF.

The chain carries TRBV7-2 and TRBJ2-2, with 7 bases that match TRBD1. Germline V gene sequence: CDR1 SGHTA, CDR2 FQGNSA. The CDR3 consists of 15 residues. The V and J ends lost 5 bases and 6 bases, in that order; junction bases with no gene match: 9. CDR3 sequence (DNA): TGTGCCAGCAGCCCTCAGACAGGGCAATCCGGGGAGCTGTTTTTT. Translated: CASSPQTGQSGELFF.

The V and J genes are TRBV9 and TRBJ1-2, with D unresolved. The CDR3 sequence is 13 residues long. From germline, CDR1 is SGDLS and CDR2 YYNGEE. V was shortened by 2 bases and J by 4 bases, with 9 bases between the two germline ends. The CDR3 region is CASSVNSGYGYTF. CDR3 coding DNA: TGTGCCAGCAGCGTGAACAGCGGCTATGGCTACACCTTC. Filled out from reference TRBV9 and TRBJ1-2, the complete variable domain reads DSGVTQTPKHLITATGQRVTLRCSPRSGDLSVYWYQQSLDQGLQFLIQYYNGEERAKGNILERFSAQQFPDLHSELNLSSLELGDSALYFCASSVNSGYGYTFGSGTRLTVV.

The chain links TRBV5-6 to TRBJ2-2; D uncertain. Germline assignment: CDR1 SGHDT and CDR2 YYEEEE. V was cut by 4 bases and J by 5 bases, with 6 bases left in between. CDR3 length: 12 amino acids. The CDR3, as DNA: TGTGCCAGCAGCCCACCTACCGGGGAGCTGTTTTTT. Translated: CASSPPTGELFF.

This clone was recorded once. This rearrangement joins TRBV10-3 to TRBJ2-7; possible D gene TRBD2, 6 bases. Looked up from germline, CDR1 is ENHRY and CDR2 is SYGVKD. Trimming removed 6 bases at V and 0 bases at J, with 18 bases between. This CDR3 has 16 residues. The CDR3 is CAIRGDGAGSSYEQYF. CDR3 DNA sequence: TGTGCCATCAGGGGGGATGGGGCGGGGAGCTCCTACGAGCAGTACTTC.

The chain uses TRBV6-5 and TRBJ2-7; no firm D call. The CDR3 extends over 13 amino acids. Germline loops: CDR1 MNHEY, CDR2 SVGAGI. Trimming cost V 6 bases and J 3 bases, with 12 bases left between them. The CDR3 bases are TGTGCCAGCAGCTACCAGGCACTCTACGAGCAGTACTTC. Its protein product is CASSYQALYEQYF.

V and J are TRBV7-8 and TRBJ1-1; D gene unclear. This CDR3 has 13 residues. The germline V gene encodes CDR1 SGHVS and CDR2 FQNEAQ. The V gene lost 2 bases and the J gene lost 2 bases, with 6 bases spanning the gap. The CDR3 region is CASSLFLNTEAFF. CDR3 nucleotides: TGTGCCAGCAGCTTATTCCTCAACACTGAAGCTTTCTTT.

The chain carries TRBV6-6 and TRBJ2-5; 9 bases agree with TRBD2. Trimming cost V 0 bases and J 2 bases; bases outside gene matches: 1. The V gene's germline CDR1 is MNHNY and CDR2 SVGAGI (reference sequence). The CDR3 has 15 amino acids. DNA for the CDR3: TGTGCCAGCAGTTACTCGCGGGGGGGACAAGAGACCCAGTACTTC. Protein sequence: CASSYSRGGQETQYF.

The CDR3 loop reads CASSRTSIQNYGYTF. For the CDR3, the DNA is TGTGCCAGTAGCCGGACATCCATTCAAAACTATGGCTACACCTTC. The chain recombines TRBV19 with TRBJ1-2, with a tentative D call TRBD1 (5 bases). The germline CDR1 and CDR2 sequences are LNHDA and SQIVND (reference sequence). This CDR3 has 15 residues. Trimming left V 6 bases short and J 2 bases short, with 16 bases between.

This clone has just a few counts. The rearrangement joins TRBV5-1 to TRBJ2-2; 10 bases map to TRBD2. The germline CDR1 and CDR2 sequences are SGHRS and YFSETQ. V was clipped by 6 bases and J by 3 bases; unmatched bases: 17. The length of the CDR3 is 19 residues. CDR3 nucleotide sequence: TGCGCCAGCACAAGCGCTCTAGCGGGAGTGGAGTTCGACACCGGGGAGCTGTTTTTT. Translated: CASTSALAGVEFDTGELFF.

This clone is a singleton in its sample. The rearrangement joins TRBV6-6 to TRBJ1-6, with D unresolved. The CDR3 runs 12 residues. The ends were cut back, 5 bases at V and 7 bases at J, with 6 bases in the middle. Germline lookup yields CDR1 MNHNY and CDR2 SVGAGI (reference sequence). In nucleotides, the CDR3 is TGTGCCAGCAGTCCCCCGAATTCACCCCTCCACTTT. This codes for CASSPPNSPLHF.

The gene calls are TRBV10-2 and TRBJ2-3; 7 nucleotides agree with TRBD2. V lost 3 bases to trimming and J lost 4 bases; unmatched junction nucleotides: 10. The length of the CDR3 is 16 residues. Germline assignment: CDR1 WSHSY and CDR2 SAAADI. CDR3 in DNA: TGCGCCAGCAGTGATCCTAGCGGTCCCGCTCCAGATACGCAGTATTTT. This gives the protein CASSDPSGPAPDTQYF.

Comment on this clone: At one end, the junction sequence differs from germline, possibly due to a read error. The rearrangement joins TRBV7-7 to TRBJ2-7, with TRBD1 identical over 10 bases. The CDR3 length is 14 residues. Germline assignment: CDR1 SSHAT and CDR2 FNYEAQ (reference sequence). As DNA, the CDR3 is TGTGCTAGCAGCGCCCGACAGGGGGCGGACGAGCAGTACTTC. This gives the protein CASSARQGADEQYF.

This chain uses TRBV28 with TRBJ2-1; 11 positions agree with TRBD2. V dropped 8 bases and J dropped 5; count of bases not matched to a gene: 8. This CDR3 comprises 15 residues. The germline V gene has CDR1 MDHEN and CDR2 SYDVKM. The CDR3 loop reads CASQASGRIDNEQFF. CDR3 coding DNA: TGTGCCAGCCAGGCTAGCGGGAGGATCGACAATGAGCAGTTCTTC.

The J gene is TRBJ2-2, the V gene TRBV21-1; TRBD2 reflects the table's D call only, with no check against the DNA. TRBV21-1 is given as a pseudogene. The CDR3 extends over 17 amino acids. CDR3 sequence reads: CASSKAVQRGGLGELFF. The CDR3 DNA reads TGTGCCAGCAGCAAAGCCGTCCAGCGGGGGGGCCTCGGGGAGCTGTTTTTT.

V and J are TRBV19 and TRBJ1-6; D not certain. V was clipped by 5 bases and J by 4 bases, with 18 bases between them. CDR1 is LNHDA, CDR2 SQIVND, per germline (reference sequence). This CDR3 has 17 residues. The CDR3 protein is CASSVEAGEGYNSPLHF. Here the CDR3 DNA reads TGTGCCAGTAGTGTCGAGGCCGGAGAGGGATATAATTCACCCCTCCACTTT.

This sequence joins TRBV7-9 and TRBJ2-1; D not resolved. Germline V gives CDR1 SEHNR, CDR2 FQNEAQ (reference sequence). V dropped 3 bases and J dropped 2 bases, with 11 bases sitting between them. CDR3 length: 15 amino acids. This chain's CDR3 is CASSFAKTTYNEQFF. The CDR3 coding sequence is TGTGCCAGCAGCTTTGCAAAGACCACCTACAATGAGCAGTTCTTC.

This clone was seen more than once but under ten times. V and J are TRBV18 and TRBJ1-5; D not certain. The CDR3 has 15 residues. Germline values: CDR1 KGHSH, CDR2 LQKENI. V lost 2 bases and J 0 bases, leaving 8 bases between the germline ends. CDR3 nucleotides: TGTGCCAGCTCACCAAGTGGCCCTAGCAATCAGCCCCAGCATTTT. Protein product: CASSPSGPSNQPQHF.

This clone was picked up a small number of times. This sequence joins TRBV19 and TRBJ2-1, with 9 bases matching TRBD2. Losses at the gene ends were 1 base for V and 10 bases for J; bases not matched to a gene: 8. CDR3 length: 15 amino acids. CDR1 is LNHDA, CDR2 SQIVND, per germline (reference sequence). The CDR3 reads CASSIGGGGRGEQFF. The CDR3 nucleotides are TGTGCCAGTAGTATAGGTGGTGGCGGGAGGGGCGAGCAGTTCTTC.

The V and J genes are TRBV18 and TRBJ2-7; 9 bases match TRBD1. The CDR3 covers 15 residues. The V gene end was trimmed by 3 bases and the J gene end by 4 bases; junction bases not matched to a gene: 7. From germline, CDR1 is KGHSH and CDR2 LQKENI. DNA of the CDR3: TGTGCCAGCTCACCGGGACAGGGAGTCTCGTACGAGCAGTACTTC. Translating gives CASSPGQGVSYEQYF. The full variable domain, rest sourced from reference TRBV18 and TRBJ2-7, is NAGVMQNPRHLVRRRGQEARLRCSPMKGHSHVYWYRQLPEEGLKFMVYLQKENIIDESGMPKERFSAEFPKEGPSILRIQQVVRGDSAAYFCASSPGQGVSYEQYFGPGTRLTVT.

Written as DNA, the CDR3 is TGTGCCAGCAAACTCAAGGGAGACTTGAACACTGAAGCTTTCTTT. This codes for CASKLKGDLNTEAFF. The V call is TRBV19, the J call TRBJ1-1; D not certain. Trimming removed 9 bases at V and 0 bases at J, with 17 bases between. CDR1 is LNHDA and CDR2 is SQIVND in the germline V gene (reference sequence). The length of the CDR3 is 15 residues.

J is TRBJ2-3 and V is TRBV19; 9 bases map to TRBD2. The CDR3 extends over 17 amino acids. The germline gives CDR1 LNHDA, CDR2 SQIVND (reference sequence). J lost 0 bases, V lost 5 bases, and 9 bases had no gene match. In DNA, the CDR3 is TGTGCCAGTAGTGGGAGCGGGGGGCTCCCTAGCACAGATACGCAGTATTTT. Its translation is CASSGSGGLPSTDTQYF. The entire variable domain, with the rest obtained from reference TRBV19 and TRBJ2-3, is as follows: DGGITQSPKYLFRKEGQNVTLSCEQNLNHDAMYWYRQDPGQGLRLIYYSQIVNDFQKGDIAEGYSVSREKKESFPLTVTSAQKNPTAFYLCASSGSGGLPSTDTQYFGPGTRLTVL.

This clone appeared a single time. The V call is TRBV15, the J call TRBJ1-2; no clear D gene. Germline CDR1 is LNHNV and CDR2 is YYDKDF (reference sequence). This CDR3 region has 14 residues. With 3 bases removed from V and 5 bases from J, the gap between germline ends came to 13 bases. This CDR3 is CATSSGVVKYGYTF. CDR3 bases: TGTGCCACCAGCAGCGGAGTTGTCAAATATGGCTACACCTTC. Using reference TRBV15 and TRBJ1-2 for the parts outside the CDR3, the full variable domain is DAMVIQNPRYQVTQFGKPVTLSCSQTLNHNVMYWYQQKSSQAPKLLFHYYDKDFNNEADTPDNFQSRRPNTSFCFLDIRSPGLGDTAMYLCATSSGVVKYGYTFGSGTRLTVV.

The genes are TRBV2 and TRBJ1-6; no reliable D call. There are 15 residues in the CDR3. V lost 5 bases, J lost 0 bases, and 8 bases lay in between. Germline values: CDR1 SNHLY, CDR2 FYNNEI. The CDR3 loop reads CASSQRSSYNSPLHF. Here the CDR3 DNA reads TGTGCCAGCAGTCAGCGTAGCTCCTATAATTCACCCCTCCACTTT.

The genes are TRBV10-3 and TRBJ1-4; 7 positions agree with TRBD1. The CDR3 extends over 14 amino acids. V lost 10 bases to trimming and J lost 10 bases; unmatched junction nucleotides: 15. CDR1 ENHRY and CDR2 SYGVKD come from the germline V gene. The CDR3 region is CATENTGDRRKLFF. The CDR3, as DNA: TGTGCCACCGAGAATACAGGGGATAGGCGAAAACTGTTTTTT.

The chain couples TRBV15 to TRBJ2-7, with 7 bases aligning to TRBD2. This CDR3 is built from 15 residues. The junction had 4 bases not matched to a gene; V was cut back by 0 bases and J by 2 bases. Germline values: CDR1 LNHNV, CDR2 YYDKDF (reference sequence). CDR3 nucleotide sequence: TGTGCCACCAGCAGAGAGGGGGGGGACGCCTACGAGCAGTACTTC. Protein: CATSREGGDAYEQYF.

The chain employs TRBV7-8 and TRBJ2-5; D remains ambiguous. Trimming stripped 1 base from V and 3 bases from J, with 18 bases between. The CDR3 totals 17 residues. Germline CDR1 SGHVS, CDR2 FQNEAQ. CDR3 sequence (DNA): TGTGCCAGCAGCTTAGTAGGCGGTTCGGCAGAGAAAGAGACCCAGTACTTC. Its translation is CASSLVGGSAEKETQYF.

The chain employs TRBV6-5 and TRBJ1-5, with 10 bases that match TRBD1. This CDR3 has 13 amino acids. The V gene's germline CDR1 is MNHEY and CDR2 SVGAGI. V lost 6 bases, J lost 4 bases, and 0 bases stayed unmatched. The CDR3 DNA sequence: TGTGCCAGCAGGGACAGGGGGAATCAGCCCCAGCATTTT. Translated, it gives CASRDRGNQPQHF.

The chain links TRBV4-2 to TRBJ2-1; 16 nucleotides line up with TRBD2. V was pared by 3 bases and J by 4 bases, with 6 bases of the junction left unmatched. This CDR3 contains 18 residues. The germline CDR1 and CDR2 sequences are LGHNA and YNFKEQ. The CDR3 DNA is TGTGCCAGCAGCCACCCGGGACTAGCGGGGGGGCAGTACAATGAGCAGTTCTTC. Residues: CASSHPGLAGGQYNEQFF.